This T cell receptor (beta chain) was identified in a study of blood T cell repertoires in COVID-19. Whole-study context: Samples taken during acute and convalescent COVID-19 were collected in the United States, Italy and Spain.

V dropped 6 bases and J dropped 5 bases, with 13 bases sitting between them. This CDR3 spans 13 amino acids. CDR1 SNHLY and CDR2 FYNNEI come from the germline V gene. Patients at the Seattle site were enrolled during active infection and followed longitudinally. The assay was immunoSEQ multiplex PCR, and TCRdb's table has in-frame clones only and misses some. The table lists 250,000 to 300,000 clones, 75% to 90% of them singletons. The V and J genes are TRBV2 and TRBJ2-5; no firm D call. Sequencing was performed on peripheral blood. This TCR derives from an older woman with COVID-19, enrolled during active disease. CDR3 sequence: CASRAGQAETQYF. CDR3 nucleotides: TGTGCCAGCAGGGCCGGTCAGGCGGAGACCCAGTACTTC.